One and the same sample provided the 26 T cell receptor beta chains below, sequenced in a study of shared clonotypes between healthy human individuals. The repertoire was sequenced with immunoSEQ multiplex PCR; TCRdb's copy has only in-frame clones and lacks some. The sample includes roughly 1,100,000 clones, about 75% seen only once; the top ten take 1.4% to 1.5%. Sequenced material: memory CD4+ T cells sorted from blood. Subset: CD45RA-negative fraction. These receptors all come from a man aged 18 to 29 in good health.

The chain carries TRBV4-1 and TRBJ2-5, with D perhaps being TRBD1 or TRBD2 (5 bases each). The J call may not be correct, given that the DNA end is closer to TRBJ2-7. In germline, CDR1 is MGHRA, CDR2 YSYEKL. CDR3 length equals 15 residues. For the CDR3, the DNA is TGCGCCAGCAGCCAAGATTGGGGACCTCGCTACGAGCAGTACTTC. It encodes CASSQDWGPRYEQYF.

J is TRBJ2-1 and V is TRBV5-6; TRBD1 agrees at 11 bases. Per germline, CDR1 SGHDT and CDR2 YYEEEE. With 4 bases clipped from V and 4 bases from J, the junction kept 13 bases outside the gene matches. The CDR3 consists of 18 residues. Here the CDR3 reads CASSPGTGGSAGYNEQFF. CDR3 coding DNA: TGTGCCAGCAGCCCAGGGACAGGGGGATCAGCGGGTTACAATGAGCAGTTCTTC. The full variable domain, with the rest looked up from reference TRBV5-6 and TRBJ2-1, is DAGVTQSPTHLIKTRGQQVTLRCSPKSGHDTVSWYQQALGQGPQFIFQYYEEEERQRGNFPDRFSGHQFPNYSSELNVNALLLGDSALYLCASSPGTGGSAGYNEQFFGPGTRLTVL.

This clone was recorded a few times. This chain connects TRBV6-1 to TRBJ1-6; D unclear. From germline, CDR1 is MNHNS and CDR2 SASEGT. The CDR3 has 14 amino acids. V was cut by 2 bases and J by 7 bases, with 9 bases left in between. Written as DNA, the CDR3 is TGTGCCAGCAGTGAAAGTTTAACGAATTCACCCCTCCACTTT. It yields the protein CASSESLTNSPLHF.

The J gene is TRBJ1-1, the V gene TRBV2; TRBD1 aligns across 7 bases. Germline assignment: CDR1 SNHLY and CDR2 FYNNEI. The CDR3 has 14 amino acids. The V and J ends lost 3 bases and 5 bases, in that order; junction bases with no gene match: 6. The CDR3 is CASSDEGAGTEAFF. CDR3 bases: TGTGCCAGCAGTGACGAGGGGGCGGGTACTGAAGCTTTCTTT.

This clone was counted a single time. The chain's CDR3 is CASGRDGAAYEQYF. Here the CDR3 DNA reads TGTGCCAGCGGAAGAGACGGAGCTGCCTACGAGCAGTACTTC. V is TRBV6-5 and J is TRBJ2-7, with D uncertain. This CDR3 spans 14 amino acids. The germline V gene encodes CDR1 MNHEY and CDR2 SVGAGI. Trimming cost V 8 bases and J 2 bases, with 16 bases left between them.

The V gene is TRBV5-1, the J gene TRBJ1-1; D may be TRBD1 (6 bases). CDR1 is SGHRS and CDR2 is YFSETQ in the germline V gene. This CDR3 spans 14 amino acids. V shed 0 bases and J shed 3 bases, with 9 bases lying between them. In DNA form, the CDR3 reads TGCGCCAGCAGCTTGGACAGGGCTGACACTGAAGCTTTCTTT. The encoded protein is CASSLDRADTEAFF.

Notes on this clone: A junction boundary mismatches the germline segment, possibly from a read error. The chain is built from TRBV19 and TRBJ1-5; 9 bases line up with TRBD1. CDR1 and CDR2 (germline): LNHDA, SQIVND (reference sequence). The CDR3 length is 13 residues. The CDR3 reads CASTGTGYQPQHF. The CDR3 bases are TGTGCTAGTACTGGGACAGGGTACCAGCCCCAGCATTTT. The full variable domain, completed using reference TRBV19 and TRBJ1-5, is DGGITQSPKYLFRKEGQNVTLSCEQNLNHDAMYWYRQDPGQGLRLIYYSQIVNDFQKGDIAEGYSVSREKKESFPLTVTSAQKNPTAFYLCASTGTGYQPQHFGDGTRLSIL.

The chain joins TRBV11-2 to TRBJ2-3; 8 nucleotides line up with TRBD2. The germline gives CDR1 SGHAT, CDR2 FQNNGV. The CDR3 extends over 19 amino acids. J gave up 0 bases and V 0 bases, and 11 bases lay outside the gene matches. The CDR3 region has the DNA TGTGCCAGCAGCTTAGATATAAGAAAGGGACTAGGGAGCACAGATACGCAGTATTTT. Translation: CASSLDIRKGLGSTDTQYF.

This clone appeared a single time. Other DNA sequences of this sample code for an identical CDR3. The rearrangement uses TRBV18 and TRBJ2-3; D is possibly TRBD2 (7 bases). V lost 3 bases and J lost 0, with 13 bases in between. Germline V gene sequence: CDR1 KGHSH, CDR2 LQKENI. The CDR3 totals 16 residues. CDR3 nucleotide sequence: TGTGCCAGCTCACCCTTAGGGGGGGGGAGCACAGATACGCAGTATTTT. Translated, it gives CASSPLGGGSTDTQYF.

The chain is built from TRBV5-1 and TRBJ1-2; D ambiguous. The germline CDR1 and CDR2 sequences are SGHRS and YFSETQ. The CDR3 sequence is 14 residues long. V was cut by 0 bases and J by 8 bases, with 14 bases left in between. CDR3 in amino acids: CASSLESPQGGYTF. The CDR3 DNA is TGCGCCAGCAGCTTGGAGTCGCCCCAAGGGGGCTACACCTTC.

This clone was seen many times. The chain has TRBV10-3 and TRBJ2-2; 8 nucleotides match TRBD1. Germline V gives CDR1 ENHRY, CDR2 SYGVKD. The V and J ends lost 5 bases and 3 bases, in that order; junction bases with no gene match: 5. The length of the CDR3 is 15 residues. DNA for the CDR3: TGTGCCATCAGTAGGCAGGGGGCGCACACCGGGGAGCTGTTTTTT. Its translation is CAISRQGAHTGELFF.

The chain couples TRBV25-1 to TRBJ1-2, with D possibly TRBD1 on 6 matching bases. Per the germline V gene, CDR1 is MGHDK and CDR2 is SYGVNS. CDR3 length: 16 amino acids. V lost 10 bases and J 0 bases, leaving 21 bases between the germline ends. CDR3 amino acids: CAIKWGGGPPNYGYTF. As DNA, the CDR3 is TGTGCCATCAAATGGGGTGGGGGGCCTCCTAACTATGGCTACACCTTC.

The CDR3 DNA reads TGTGCCAGCAGTGCATCTGGAAACACCATATATTTT. This codes for CASSASGNTIYF. The chain employs TRBV6-5 and TRBJ1-3; D gene ambiguous. CDR3 length equals 12 residues. The germline V gene encodes CDR1 MNHEY and CDR2 SVGAGI. Deletions cut 5 bases from V and 1 base from J, with 3 bases between.

This clone has a count of ten or more. The rearrangement uses TRBV9 and TRBJ2-5; 8 bases align to TRBD2. This CDR3 spans 16 amino acids. Germline CDR1 SGDLS, CDR2 YYNGEE. Trimming took 2 bases from V and 4 from J; bases not matched to a gene: 10. CDR3 nucleotides: TGTGCCAGCAGCGTTAGCGGGGTAGGGTTCGGAGAGACCCAGTACTTC. As protein: CASSVSGVGFGETQYF.

This clone appeared a few times. This chain uses TRBV19 with TRBJ1-5, with TRBD1 matching 9 bases. This CDR3 spans 17 amino acids. J lost 1 base, V lost 7 bases, and 11 bases had no gene match. Germline values: CDR1 LNHDA, CDR2 SQIVND (reference sequence). The CDR3 nucleotides read TGTGCCAGTAAGGGGTTTGGACAGGGGAACAGCAATCAGCCCCAGCATTTT. This translates into CASKGFGQGNSNQPQHF.

This clone was recorded many times. The gene calls are TRBV14 and TRBJ2-1, with D perhaps TRBD2 (6 bases). Per germline, CDR1 SGHDN and CDR2 FVKESK. The ends were cut back, 4 bases at V and 5 bases at J, with 15 bases in the middle. The CDR3 spans 15 residues. DNA of the CDR3: TGTGCCAGCAGCCCACTAGCAGAAGTTAACAATGAGCAGTTCTTC. This translates into CASSPLAEVNNEQFF.

This clone has a handful of counts. The V gene is TRBV30, the J gene TRBJ1-5, with D maybe TRBD1 (5 bases). CDR1 and CDR2 from the germline V gene are GTSNPN and SVGIG (reference sequence). V lost 1 base, J lost 4 bases, and 5 bases lay in between. This CDR3 has 12 residues. CDR3 amino acids: CAWSGQNQPQHF. CDR3 nucleotide sequence: TGTGCCTGGAGTGGACAGAATCAGCCCCAGCATTTT.

The chain carries TRBV2 and TRBJ2-5, with D perhaps matching TRBD2 (5 bases). Trimming stripped 5 bases from V and 2 bases from J, with 6 bases between. CDR1 is SNHLY, CDR2 FYNNEI, per germline. The CDR3 length is 12 residues. CDR3 in amino acids: CASSIAQETQYF. In nucleotides, the CDR3 is TGTGCCAGCAGTATAGCGCAAGAGACCCAGTACTTC.

The rearrangement joins TRBV7-2 to TRBJ2-2; D remains unclear. Trimming took off 7 bases at V and 6 bases at J, with 15 bases between the two ends. CDR3 length equals 14 residues. Germline V gene lookup returns CDR1 SGHTA and CDR2 FQGNSA. Here the CDR3 DNA reads TGTGCCAGCATTCTAGATACTCGGGCCGGGGAGCTGTTTTTT. Amino acid sequence: CASILDTRAGELFF.

This chain joins TRBV19 and TRBJ1-4; D is ambiguous. The CDR3 is 14 amino acids. The germline gives CDR1 LNHDA, CDR2 SQIVND (reference sequence). V was cut by 6 bases and J by 3 bases, with 11 bases left in between. For the CDR3, the DNA is TGTGCCAGTAGGCCTTCGCCGTCTAATGAAAAACTGTTTTTT. Protein sequence: CASRPSPSNEKLFF.

This sequence joins TRBV5-1 and TRBJ2-7, with 7 nucleotides matching TRBD2. Germline V gene sequence: CDR1 SGHRS, CDR2 YFSETQ. The CDR3 covers 15 residues. The V and J ends lost 1 base and 2 bases, in that order; junction bases with no gene match: 6. CDR3 sequence reads: CASSLYVGGAYEQYF. DNA of the CDR3: TGCGCCAGCAGCTTGTATGTGGGAGGGGCCTACGAGCAGTACTTC.

The chain uses TRBV9 and TRBJ2-3; D uncertain. CDR3 length: 12 residues. The germline V and J ends were trimmed by 2 bases and 7 bases, with 8 bases remaining between them. Germline loops: CDR1 SGDLS, CDR2 YYNGEE. The CDR3 nucleotides read TGTGCCAGCAGCGTCTCTGGTAATACGCAGTATTTT. Translation: CASSVSGNTQYF.

This chain uses TRBV5-6 with TRBJ1-2, with TRBD1 as a possible D gene (6 bases). The CDR3 contains 13 residues. Deletions cut 5 bases from V and 4 bases from J, with 12 bases between. CDR1 and CDR2 (germline): SGHDT, YYEEEE. This CDR3 reads CASRFTGTYGYTF. CDR3 DNA: TGTGCCAGCAGATTTACAGGGACCTATGGCTACACCTTC.

This sequence joins TRBV5-1 and TRBJ2-5; 7 positions match TRBD2. The J call may be wrong; the DNA end is better matched by TRBJ2-7. The CDR3 covers 14 residues. Germline CDR1 reads SGHRS; CDR2 reads YFSETQ. This CDR3 is CASSLDSGRDEQYF. The CDR3 DNA is TGCGCCAGCAGCTTGGATTCAGGGAGGGACGAGCAGTACTTC.

V is TRBV9 and J is TRBJ1-2; 10 positions agree with TRBD1. CDR1 SGDLS and CDR2 YYNGEE come from the germline V gene. CDR3 length: 18 amino acids. V trimming: 6 bases; J trimming: 0 bases; junction bases outside the gene matches: 14. The CDR3 coding sequence is TGTGCCAGCACCCCTGGACAGGGGGGGACGTTAGCTAACTATGGCTACACCTTC. It yields the protein CASTPGQGGTLANYGYTF.

The genes are TRBV5-1 and TRBJ2-5; 10 bases are a match to TRBD1. The ends lost 1 base at V and 5 bases at J; junction bases unmatched: 8. Germline CDR1 reads SGHRS; CDR2 reads YFSETQ. The CDR3 loop spans 16 amino acids. This CDR3 is CASSLSTGGAGETQYF. The CDR3 DNA reads as TGCGCCAGCAGCTTGTCGACAGGGGGCGCGGGGGAGACCCAGTACTTC.